This T cell receptor (beta chain) was sequenced for a study of response to subunit inactivated influenza vaccine. Study findings and constraints: A suggestion made by the authors is that each seasonal influenza vaccination recruits few new T cells.

Germline CDR1 is SGHTA and CDR2 is FQGNSA. The length of the CDR3 is 14 residues. The ends were cut back, 5 bases at V and 5 bases at J, with 14 bases in the middle. TCRdb passed the RT-PCR reads through MiXCR, listing each CDR3 protein once. Seen here are 500,000 or so distinct CDR3 sequences, roughly 11% observed once, and the top ten hold over 9.5%. A note on this clonotype: What it recognizes is unknown.

The V call is TRBV7-2, the J call TRBJ2-3; D perhaps matches TRBD2 (6 bases). The material was PBMCs from blood, obtained roughly 48 days after vaccination. The receptor was derived from a man over 45 who received an inactivated influenza vaccine. The CDR3 protein is CASSVTRGGDTQYF. The DNA for the CDR3 is TGTGCCAGCAGCGTCACGCGGGGCGGAGATACGCAGTATTTT.